This T cell receptor beta chain was captured in a study of cytomegalovirus exposure and HLA in healthy donors. Study results and limitations: Sequences of the TCR beta chain were said to predict the HLA-A and HLA-B alleles of most subjects accurately. The authors enumerated around 150 TCR beta chains as linked to cytomegalovirus.

As to this clone: What it binds is unknown.

Unrecorded immune exposures were likely, despite nominal health at sampling. The PCR used 60 Vbeta and 13 Jbeta primers. Profiled with immunoSEQ multiplex PCR; TCRdb holds only in-frame clones, not every one. The sample comprises roughly 140,000 clones, 79% of which are singletons, and 3.5% rests with the top ten. Sequencing was performed on PBMCs. This sequence was found in a human donor in good health.

CDR3 DNA sequence: TGCGCCAGCAGCTTGCAGGGTTCACGCGAGCAGTACTTC. Amino acids: CASSLQGSREQYF. The chain carries TRBV5-1 and TRBJ2-7; D might be TRBD1 (5 bases). Germline values: CDR1 SGHRS, CDR2 YFSETQ. Between the trimmed V and J ends, which lost 1 base and 6 bases, there was a span of 11 bases. The CDR3 extends over 13 amino acids.